This TCR beta chain comes out of a study of PD-1 blockade in classical Hodgkin lymphoma. The CDR3 spans 15 residues. Germline V gene data show CDR1 as SGHRS and CDR2 as YFSETQ. The V and J ends lost 1 base and 4 bases respectively, with 9 bases between them. This clone was picked up a small number of times. Brentuximab vedotin exposure varied among the patients, all of whom had relapsed after autologous stem cell transplantation. Patients reached a best response of complete response, partial response or progressive disease. The table came from immunoSEQ multiplex PCR; TCRdb's copy has only in-frame clones and leaves some out. The sample carries about 150,000 clones, less than 80% recorded once.

The origin of this receptor is a human donor with classical Hodgkin lymphoma. This specimen consisted of peripheral blood mononuclear cells (PBMCs), obtained before the second cycle of nivolumab. The chain carries TRBV5-1 and TRBJ2-6; unclear D gene. Written as DNA, the CDR3 is TGCGCCAGCAGCTTGTTGTCTACAGGGGCCAACGTCCTGACTTTC. Translated, it gives CASSLLSTGANVLTF.